This T cell receptor beta chain was recovered during a study of T cells in Graves' hyperthyroidism and ophthalmopathy (dated by TCRdb to between 2019 and 2020). General notes on the study: Peripheral blood was sampled at the time of initial diagnosis, prior to any treatment. TCR V-J signatures able to tell the groups apart were searched for in a discovery cohort of about a hundred patients, of whom approximately 40 had Graves' ophthalmopathy and around 56 had stable Graves' hyperthyroidism. After sampling, hyperthyroidism patients received methimazole starting at 30 mg daily, and ophthalmopathy patients received high-dose intravenous methylprednisolone. In more than 5 Graves' hyperthyroidism patients, the study also compared T-cell repertoires from thyroid tissue with T-cell repertoires from blood. Prospective prediction of ophthalmopathy was tested in an independent validation cohort consisting of about 19 hyperthyroidism patients and approximately 16 patients who later progressed to ophthalmopathy. The paper describes TCR Vbeta CDR3 sequencing of some 130 peripheral blood samples, made up of 43 ophthalmopathy patients, around 78 hyperthyroidism patients and approximately 17 progressor patients. The roughly 100 discovery patients were randomly divided into training and test sets at a 7:3 ratio.

Graves' hyperthyroidism was defined as stable when no progression to ophthalmopathy occurred over 18 months of follow-up. Hyperthyroidism patients were newly diagnosed, had a disease duration of under 2 months, and were aged 18 to 65 years. Exclusion was applied to patients with uncontrolled infections, other autoimmune diseases, pregnancy or lactation. Diagnoses were based on clinical symptoms, serum thyroxine and TRAb, thyroid ultrasound and orbital computed tomography. PBMCs were isolated from 7.5 to 10 ml of fresh peripheral blood by Ficoll-Paque density gradient centrifugation. Trizol reagent was used to extract total RNA, and RNA quality was then checked on an Agilent 2100 Bioanalyzer. Results the study describes overall, beyond this receptor: No statistical method was used to fix the sample size in advance, and group allocation was not hidden from the investigators. Blood samples also contained most of the expanded thyroid clonotypes (frequency above 0.001), which suggests that blood repertoires may reflect thyroid immune responses. During validation, the model predicted progression to ophthalmopathy a median of about 5.9 months ahead of onset, with around 71% sensitivity and 72.22% specificity. A 13 V-J signature model separated ophthalmopathy from stable hyperthyroidism, with nearly 90% sensitivity and roughly 84% specificity in cross-validation and 80%/75% in testing.

This clonotype was detected ten times or more. Its antigen remains undetermined. No clone much larger than this one lies a single base away; base qualities are absent. Amplification of TCR beta CDR3 regions was carried out from RNA transcripts. For the first round of RT-PCR on the TCR CDR3, the HTBI primer set was used together with the Qiagen OneStep RT-PCR kit. A second multiplex PCR round built the libraries, followed by size selection and purification. Sequencing of the libraries was done on an Illumina HiSeq2000 using paired-end 100 bp reads. The original pipeline was this. SOAPnuke was used to process the raw data, removing reads that contained adapters or uncalled bases, had a mean Phred below 15, or lacked an exact match to the constant primer or identifier. COPE v1.2.5 was used to merge high-quality paired reads, and clonotypes were defined as unique nucleotide sequences. Clonotypes were aligned to IMGT TRBV, TRBD and TRBJ reference segments using MiTCR v1.1. The analysis included only V-J combinations with a frequency above 0.0001, which together covered roughly 99% of the repertoires. A TCS score was defined as the ratio of F50 (clonal expansion) to E x V (chaos), with BLOSUM62-based TCRdist applied between CDR3 peptides within each V-J. Welch's t-statistics and random forest reduced 450 to 600 V-J features to 13, which were used in a naive Bayes classifier (R e1071). In-frame beta chains were kept once TCRdb had trimmed the public reads at Q25 with fastp and called clones with MiXCR. Here each entry gathers all rows of one CDR3 protein and keeps the most common genes and DNA. For this entry, the V and J calls and clone size follow TCRdb and not the study's own pipeline. The sample table lists around 450,000 distinct CDR3 sequences, 15% to 18% of them with a count of one. The ten most abundant clones make up over 12% of the sample.

V loses 4 bases of germline sequence and J loses 4 bases, and the interval between the two ends is 10 bases. Reading from cysteine to phenylalanine, the CDR3 counts 13 amino acids. Only CDR3 DNA is held: 39 bases, read in frame from base 1. For CDR1 and CDR2, the germline V gene (reference sequence) lists SEHNR and FQNEAQ. The sample comprised blood. This TCR came from a woman between 18 and 30 years old with Graves' hyperthyroidism. Recombination linked TRBV7-9 to TRBJ1-1; perhaps TRBD1 is the D gene, with 5 bases matching. The bases are TGTGCCAGCAGCTCCAGGGTGAGCACTGAAGCTTTCTTT. It specifies CASSSRVSTEAFF.